This T cell receptor beta chain was identified in a study of regulatory T cells in long-lasting Graves disease. Study background: By definition, persistent Graves' disease involved antithyroid drugs for over 5 years alongside positive TSH receptor antibodies. The study, taken as a whole, reports: Persistent Graves' cases showed lower TCR diversity than newly diagnosed cases. The study examined only peripheral blood, not thyroid tissue.

Regarding time point: persistent/refractory GD, antithyroid drugs over 5 years with positive TRAb. PBMCs were the source of the RNA used for TCR sequencing. This clonotype came up a few times. Its antigen is not known. CDR3-region Arm-PCR and iRepertoire HTBI primers produced the TCR beta libraries. MiXCR was run by TCRdb on the multiplex PCR reads, yielding one entry per CDR3 protein. The sample lists fewer than 450,000 distinct CDR3 sequences; 20% to 25% were seen once. Trimming removed 1 base at V and 10 bases at J, with 17 bases between. CDR1 and CDR2 (germline): SGHKS, YYEKEE (reference sequence). CDR3 length: 15 residues.

This chain connects TRBV5-5 to TRBJ1-4; D remains unclear. The specimen was peripheral blood mononuclear cells (PBMCs), collected when the disease was refractory, from a patient treated with antithyroid drugs. This clonotype originated in a female donor with Graves disease. The CDR3 sequence is CASSLRAPPSGKLFF. The CDR3 bases are TGTGCCAGCAGCTTGAGAGCTCCCCCATCGGGAAAACTGTTTTTT.